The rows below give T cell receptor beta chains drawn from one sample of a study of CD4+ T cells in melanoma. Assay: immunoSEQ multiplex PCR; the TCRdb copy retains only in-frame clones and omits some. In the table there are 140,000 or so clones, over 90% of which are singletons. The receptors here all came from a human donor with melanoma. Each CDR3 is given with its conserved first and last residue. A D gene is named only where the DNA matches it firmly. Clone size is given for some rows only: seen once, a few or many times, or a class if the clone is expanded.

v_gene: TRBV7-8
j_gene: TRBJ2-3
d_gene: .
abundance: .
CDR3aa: CASSLADTQYF
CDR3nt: TGTGCCAGCAGCTTAGCCGATACGCAGTATTTT

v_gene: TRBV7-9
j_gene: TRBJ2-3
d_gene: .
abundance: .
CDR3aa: CASSQRRGGGQTDTQYF
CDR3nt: TGTGCCAGCAGCCAACGTCGAGGGGGGGGCCAAACAGATACGCAGTATTTT

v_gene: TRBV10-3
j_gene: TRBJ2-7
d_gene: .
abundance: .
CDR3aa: CAISEPTAYEQYF
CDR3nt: TGTGCCATCAGTGAGCCGACAGCCTACGAGCAGTACTTC

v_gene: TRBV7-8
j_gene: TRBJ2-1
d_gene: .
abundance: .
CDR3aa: CASSPGIYNEQFF
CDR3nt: TGTGCCAGCAGCCCCGGGATCTACAATGAGCAGTTCTTC

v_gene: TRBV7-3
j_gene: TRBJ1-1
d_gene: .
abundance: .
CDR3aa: CASSLLRGTEAFF
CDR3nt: TGTGCCAGCAGCTTACTCCGGGGCACTGAAGCTTTCTTT

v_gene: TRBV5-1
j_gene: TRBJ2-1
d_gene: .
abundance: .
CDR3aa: CASSLWGVEANEQFF
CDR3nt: TGCGCCAGCAGCTTATGGGGAGTAGAAGCCAATGAGCAGTTCTTC

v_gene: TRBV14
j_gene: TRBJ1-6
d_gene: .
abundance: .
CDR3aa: CASSQDGQTYNSPLHF
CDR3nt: TGTGCCAGCAGCCAAGATGGGCAGACTTATAATTCACCCCTCCACTTT

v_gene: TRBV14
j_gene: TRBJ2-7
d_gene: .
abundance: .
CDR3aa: CASSQVRSRWYF
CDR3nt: TGTGCCAGCAGCCAAGTCCGCTCACGGTGGTACTTC

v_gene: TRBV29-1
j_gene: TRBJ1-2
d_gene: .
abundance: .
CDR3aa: CSVDFTGPNYGYTF
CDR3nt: TGCAGCGTTGATTTCACGGGGCCTAACTATGGCTACACCTTC

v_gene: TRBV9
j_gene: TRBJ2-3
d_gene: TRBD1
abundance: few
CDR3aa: CASSLQGASDTQYF
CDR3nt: TGTGCCAGCAGTTTGCAGGGGGCAAGCGATACGCAGTATTTT

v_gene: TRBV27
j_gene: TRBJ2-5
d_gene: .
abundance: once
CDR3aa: CASSATGTLQETQYF
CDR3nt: TGTGCCAGCAGTGCCACCGGGACTCTTCAAGAGACCCAGTACTTC

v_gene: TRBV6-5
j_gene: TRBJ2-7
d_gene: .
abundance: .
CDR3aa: CASSPTVLPTGQYF
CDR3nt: TGTGCCAGCAGCCCGACGGTGCTCCCTACGGGGCAGTACTTC

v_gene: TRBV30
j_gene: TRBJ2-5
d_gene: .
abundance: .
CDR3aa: CAWRGAGNAETQYF
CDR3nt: TGTGCCTGGAGAGGCGCGGGGAATGCGGAGACCCAGTACTTC